The 23 T cell receptor beta chains listed next were all sequenced from one sample in a study of blood T cells in healthy people across ages (dated by TCRdb to 2013 to 2016). The method was 5' RACE. Sequencing was carried out with an Illumina HiSeq 2500. The second PCR ran for about 7 to 11 cycles and used a J-beta primer mix along with a sample-barcoded 5' primer. Using fastp at Q25 and MiXCR, TCRdb reprocessed the public reads and kept productive beta chains. Here each entry gathers all rows of one CDR3 protein and keeps the most common genes and DNA. Counted in this sample were around 800,000 distinct CDR3 sequences; 62% of them appeared once. The ten largest make up roughly 25% of the sample. Sequenced material: blood. These TCRs come from a man aged 25-40 years in good health.

This chain connects TRBV6-5 to TRBJ2-1; D is ambiguous. Germline CDR1 is MNHEY and CDR2 is SVGAGI. V was clipped by 2 bases and J by 7 bases, with 15 bases between them. The CDR3 has 15 residues. As DNA, the CDR3 is TGTGCCAGCAGTTACAAGATGCGAGGCCTAAATGAGCAGTTCTTC. Its protein is CASSYKMRGLNEQFF.

The chain joins TRBV21-1 to TRBJ1-2. TRBV21-1 is labeled a pseudogene. There are 13 residues in the CDR3. The CDR3 here is CASKVGRDYGYTF. In DNA form, the CDR3 reads TGTGCCAGCAAAGTAGGCAGAGACTATGGCTACACCTTC.

This rearrangement joins TRBV7-3 to TRBJ2-6, with TRBD1 matching 11 bases. V dropped 5 bases and J dropped 3; count of bases not matched to a gene: 6. The CDR3 extends over 17 amino acids. Germline values: CDR1 SGHTA, CDR2 FQGTGA. CDR3 residues: CASSDRTGGGGANVLTF. The CDR3 coding sequence is TGTGCCAGCAGCGATCGGACAGGGGGCGGTGGGGCCAACGTCCTGACTTTC. The full variable domain, its missing parts supplied by reference TRBV7-3 and TRBJ2-6, is GAGVSQTPSNKVTEKGKYVELRCDPISGHTALYWYRQSLGQGPEFLIYFQGTGAADDSGLPNDRFFAVRPEGSVSTLKIQRTERGDSAVYLCASSDRTGGGGANVLTFGAGSRLTVL.

The chain couples TRBV7-2 to TRBJ2-7; D may match TRBD1 or TRBD2 (5 bases each). With 5 bases removed from V and 5 bases from J, the gap between germline ends came to 13 bases. Germline V gene lookup returns CDR1 SGHTA and CDR2 FQGNSA. The CDR3 runs 13 residues. The CDR3 reads CASSLNRDDEQYF. DNA for the CDR3: TGTGCCAGCAGCCTCAACCGGGACGACGAGCAGTACTTC.

As to this clonotype: Relative to the germline gene, one junction end is altered; a read error may explain this. This chain links TRBV4-3 with TRBJ2-1, with 7 bases lining up with TRBD2. Germline loops: CDR1 LGHNA, CDR2 YSLEER. The CDR3 totals 16 residues. CDR3: CASSQDRDGRYNEQFF. The CDR3 DNA reads TGCGCCAGCAGCCAAGATCGAGACGGGAGGTACAATGAACAGTTCTTC.

This chain joins TRBV6-5 and TRBJ2-1, with D uncertain. Germline V gene data show CDR1 as MNHEY and CDR2 as SVGAGI. This CDR3 region has 12 residues. V lost 8 bases, J lost 7 bases, and 12 bases lay in between. The CDR3 DNA reads TGTGCCAGCCTCGATGAAAGGAATGAGCAGTTCTTC. It encodes CASLDERNEQFF.

The CDR3: CASRPTYPGPYEQYF. CDR3 coding DNA: TGCGCCAGCAGGCCCACGTACCCAGGTCCCTACGAGCAGTACTTC. The V and J genes are TRBV4-3 and TRBJ2-7; no reliable D call. This CDR3 is 15 amino acids long. Between the trimmed V and J ends, which lost 6 bases and 2 bases, there was a span of 17 bases. CDR1 LGHNA and CDR2 YSLEER come from the germline V gene.

CDR3 DNA: TGCAGTGCTAGAGGGGGCAGGGAAGAGACCCAGTACTTC. This gives the protein CSARGGREETQYF. The chain joins TRBV20-1 to TRBJ2-5, with D maybe TRBD1 (5 bases). Germline V lookup: CDR1 DFQATT, CDR2 SNEGSKA (reference sequence). The V gene lost 1 base and the J gene lost 3 bases, with 9 bases spanning the gap. CDR3 length equals 13 residues.

This sequence joins TRBV4-3 and TRBJ1-1, with D possibly TRBD1 on 5 matching bases. V was shortened by 4 bases and J by 0 bases, with 18 bases between the two germline ends. Germline V gene sequence: CDR1 LGHNA, CDR2 YSLEER. The CDR3 runs 17 residues. CDR3 sequence (DNA): TGCGCCAGCAGCCCTAAGAATAGGGGACGGATGAACACTGAAGCTTTCTTT. Amino acid sequence: CASSPKNRGRMNTEAFF.

This chain connects TRBV7-9 to TRBJ1-5, with D maybe TRBD1 (5 bases). Germline assignment: CDR1 SEHNR and CDR2 FQNEAQ (reference sequence). The CDR3 length is 17 residues. Trimming shortened V by 0 bases and J by 5 bases, and 17 bases separated the two germline ends. The CDR3 DNA is TGTGCCAGCAGCTTAGCGGGGGGTCTATTCGATGATCAGCCCCAGCATTTT. Its translation is CASSLAGGLFDDQPQHF. Full variable domain (missing parts from reference TRBV7-9 and TRBJ1-5): DTGVSQNPRHKITKRGQNVTFRCDPISEHNRLYWYRQTLGQGPEFLTYFQNEAQLEKSRLLSDRFSAERPKGSFSTLEIQRTEQGDSAMYLCASSLAGGLFDDQPQHFGDGTRLSIL.

The J gene is TRBJ2-7, the V gene TRBV6-5, with D tentatively TRBD1 (6 bases). From germline, CDR1 is MNHEY and CDR2 SVGAGI. The CDR3 loop spans 15 amino acids. Trimming took 6 bases from V and 5 from J, leaving 20 bases between them. The CDR3 bases are TGTGCCAGCAGCCACAATTCCAGGGGTTCTCACGAGCAGTACTTC. Translating gives CASSHNSRGSHEQYF.

The chain couples TRBV11-2 to TRBJ1-2; TRBD1 might be the D (5 bases). V gave up 4 bases and J gave up 4 bases, with 10 bases separating them. The CDR3 is made up of 13 amino acids. The V gene's germline CDR1 is SGHAT and CDR2 FQNNGV. The CDR3 bases are TGTGCCAGCAGCTCGGGGGAGTTCTATGGCTACACCTTC. As protein: CASSSGEFYGYTF.

V usage is TRBV20-1 and J usage is TRBJ1-1; TRBD1 matches 7 bases. J was trimmed by 2 bases and V by 5 bases; bases with no gene match: 2. The CDR3 is 12 residues long. Germline-derived CDR1 and CDR2 are DFQATT and SNEGSKA (reference sequence). For the CDR3, the DNA is TGCAGTGCTGACAGGGCCAACACTGAAGCTTTCTTT. This codes for CSADRANTEAFF.

This clonotype was seen ten or more times. This chain uses TRBV3-1 with TRBJ1-1; 8 bases map to TRBD1. The germline V gene has CDR1 LGHDT and CDR2 YNNKEL (reference sequence). The J segment lost 4 bases and the V segment lost 6 bases, leaving 4 bases of the junction unmatched. CDR3 length: 13 residues. The CDR3 DNA sequence: TGTGCCAGCAGAGACACAGGGGGCACTGAAGCTTTCTTT. It codes for CASRDTGGTEAFF.

This clonotype has a count of ten or more. The chain uses TRBV6-1 and TRBJ2-1, with 9 bases lining up with TRBD2. Germline values: CDR1 MNHNS, CDR2 SASEGT. The CDR3 is 13 residues long. The trim removed 5 bases at V and 8 bases at J, leaving 4 bases unmatched. CDR3 DNA: TGTGCCAGCAGTCTTAGCGGGGGCTATGAGCAGTTCTTC. Amino acid sequence: CASSLSGGYEQFF.

The V and J genes are TRBV2 and TRBJ2-7; D is uncertain. V lost 1 base and J lost 10, with 14 bases in between. Germline CDR1 reads SNHLY; CDR2 reads FYNNEI. This CDR3 comprises 13 residues. CDR3 nucleotide sequence: TGTGCCAGCAGTGAAGTTGCTGCTTCTTCCCAGTACTTC. Translation: CASSEVAASSQYF.

The chain couples TRBV29-1 to TRBJ2-5; D ambiguous. CDR1 is SQVTM and CDR2 is ANQGSEA in the germline V gene. This CDR3 has 13 residues. Trimming stripped 6 bases from V and 2 bases from J, with 13 bases between. CDR3 DNA sequence: TGCAGCGTCTCAGGCAGGTATCAAGAGACCCAGTACTTC. It yields the protein CSVSGRYQETQYF.

The chain is built from TRBV16 and TRBJ2-1; weak D call: TRBD2 (5 bases). V lost 0 bases and J lost 7, with 7 bases in between. The CDR3 is 13 residues long. CDR1 KGHSY and CDR2 FQNENV come from the germline V gene. CDR3 bases: TGTGCCAGCAGCCAATCATCGGGGAATGAGCAGTTCTTC. Protein: CASSQSSGNEQFF.

The rearrangement links TRBV7-9 to TRBJ2-3, with D unclear. Trimming cost V 5 bases and J 3 bases, with 15 bases left between them. This CDR3 has 15 residues. CDR1 and CDR2 from the germline V gene are SEHNR and FQNEAQ (reference sequence). CDR3 coding DNA: TGTGCCAGCAGCCGCCCGGAAGAAGGGACAGATACGCAGTATTTT. Encoded protein: CASSRPEEGTDTQYF.

The chain carries TRBV4-2 and TRBJ2-1, with D maybe TRBD1 (5 bases). Trimming left V 1 base short and J 6 bases short, with 7 bases between. The CDR3 is 13 amino acids. Germline loops: CDR1 LGHNA, CDR2 YNFKEQ. The CDR3 DNA reads TGTGCCAGCAGCCAAGCCAGGGTCAATGAGCAGTTCTTC. Translated, it gives CASSQARVNEQFF.

This clonotype was counted between two and nine times. The chain joins TRBV4-2 to TRBJ1-2, with D perhaps TRBD1 (6 bases). Trimming took off 2 bases at V and 1 base at J, with 14 bases between the two ends. This CDR3 region has 16 residues. CDR1 and CDR2 (germline): LGHNA, YNFKEQ. The CDR3 DNA sequence: TGTGCCAGCAGCCAAATGACAGGTTCATTTAACTATGGCTACACCTTC. It yields the protein CASSQMTGSFNYGYTF.

The chain employs TRBV2 and TRBJ1-2, with D maybe TRBD1 (6 bases). The germline V and J ends were trimmed by 6 bases and 5 bases, with 13 bases remaining between them. Germline V gives CDR1 SNHLY, CDR2 FYNNEI. The CDR3 loop spans 13 amino acids. CDR3 loop: CASSTGGAYGYTF. CDR3 coding DNA: TGTGCCAGCAGCACCGGGGGGGCTTATGGCTACACCTTC.

The chain employs TRBV29-1 and TRBJ2-7, with TRBD2 matching over 9 bases. The DNA end is a closer match to TRBJ2-5, so the J assignment may be wrong. Per the germline V gene, CDR1 is SQVTM and CDR2 is ANQGSEA. The CDR3 is 14 residues long. Here the CDR3 reads CSVDRLAALGTQYF. Written as DNA, the CDR3 is TGCAGCGTCGACCGACTAGCGGCGCTCGGGACCCAGTACTTC.